This TCR beta chain was recovered during a study of cytomegalovirus exposure and HLA in healthy donors. Germline V lookup: CDR1 MNHEY, CDR2 SVGAGI. This CDR3 has 13 amino acids. V dropped 3 bases and J dropped 1 base, with 6 bases sitting between them. Findings of the study overall: Under in vitro conditions, a few CMV-associated chains were confirmed as specific for CMV antigens. Upon later analysis, TCR association rates were observed to vary by HLA locus, being highest for DRB1 and lowest for HLA-C. Later analysis associated a missense DCLRE1C variant with TCR beta V- and J-gene trimming. For cytomegalovirus status, the classifier reportedly gave diagnoses with high specificity and sensitivity.

The PCR used 60 Vbeta and 13 Jbeta primers. Measured with immunoSEQ multiplex PCR; TCRdb has only the in-frame clones, and not every one. The sample records approximately 140,000 clones, about four fifths being singletons. As to this clone: Its antigen is not identified.

The sequence was obtained from a woman between 40 and 55 years old in good health and CMV-seronegative. Sample: PBMCs. The gene calls are TRBV6-5 and TRBJ1-1; D uncertain. The CDR3 bases are TGTGCCAGCAGTTATGTCCAGAACACTGAAGCTTTCTTT. Protein: CASSYVQNTEAFF.